This paragraph reports one TCR beta chain. Its matching antigen is unknown. This CDR3 region has 14 residues. V shed 2 bases and J shed 2 bases, with 10 bases lying between them. CDR1 is GTSNPN and CDR2 is SVGIG in the germline V gene (reference sequence). This sample is drawn from a study of shared clonotypes between healthy human individuals. As for the study in general: With ages of 18 to 49, the donors were two women and a few men. The study used three CD4 naive, three CD4 memory, two CD8 naive and one CD8 memory plate per donor.

Whole-study results and caveats: The low donor count limited represented genetic and exposure-history diversity.

Sequencing used immunoSEQ multiplex PCR; TCRdb keeps in-frame clones, though not all of them. The sample holds a few million clones, approximately 95% seen once. Splitting of CD4+ cells produced CD45RA+ naive and CD45RA-negative memory subsets. This receptor was identified in a man younger than 30 in good health. Some clones in this sample may be carry-over from other donors' samples. Sample: naive CD4+ T cells from PBMCs. Specified subset: CD45RA+ positively selected. The rearrangement joins TRBV30 to TRBJ1-5; maybe TRBD1 (6 bases). The CDR3, as DNA: TGTGCCTGGAGTCGGTCAGGGGGCAATCAGCCCCAGCATTTT. This encodes CAWSRSGGNQPQHF.